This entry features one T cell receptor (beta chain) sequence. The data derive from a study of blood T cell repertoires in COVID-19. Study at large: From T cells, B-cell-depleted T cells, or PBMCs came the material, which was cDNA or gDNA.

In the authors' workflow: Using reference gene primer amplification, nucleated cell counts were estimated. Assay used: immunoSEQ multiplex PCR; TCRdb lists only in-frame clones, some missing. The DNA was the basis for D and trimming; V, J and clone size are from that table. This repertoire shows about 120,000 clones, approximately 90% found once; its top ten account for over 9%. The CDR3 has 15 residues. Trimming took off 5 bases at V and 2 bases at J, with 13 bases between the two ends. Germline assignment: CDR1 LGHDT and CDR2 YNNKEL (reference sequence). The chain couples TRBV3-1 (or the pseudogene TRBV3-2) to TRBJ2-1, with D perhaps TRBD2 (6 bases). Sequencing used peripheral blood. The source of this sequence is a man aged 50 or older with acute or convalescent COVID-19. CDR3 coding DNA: TGTGCCAGCAGCTTTGGACTACTACCCTACAATGAGCAGTTCTTC. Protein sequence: CASSFGLLPYNEQFF.